The 2 T cell receptor beta chains below were found in one sample sequenced in a study of T cells after yellow fever vaccination. TCRdb used MiXCR to reprocess the 5' RACE reads, holding one entry per CDR3 protein. The sample includes approximately 600,000 distinct CDR3 sequences, 9% to 15% of them seen just once. The sample was PBMCs, taken on the day of the yellow fever booster vaccination. Receptors originate from a man aged 25 to 40 who received the YFV17D yellow fever vaccine.

This clonotype has ten or more counts. V usage is TRBV4-2 and J usage is TRBJ2-3, with 9 bases aligning to TRBD2. Germline CDR1 is LGHNA and CDR2 is YNFKEQ. The CDR3 is 17 amino acids. After removal of 0 bases from V and 0 bases from J, the junction contained 4 bases not matched to a gene. The CDR3 coding sequence is TGTGCCAGCAGCCAAGAGCTAGCGGGGCTTAGCACAGATACGCAGTATTTT. It specifies CASSQELAGLSTDTQYF.

The chain uses TRBV4-1 and TRBJ2-7, with D tentatively TRBD1 (5 bases). Germline CDR1 and CDR2: MGHRA and YSYEKL. The CDR3 has 15 amino acids. Trimming stripped 0 bases from V and 5 bases from J, with 14 bases between. CDR3 residues: CASSQEKVRENEQYF. CDR3 nucleotides: TGCGCCAGCAGCCAAGAAAAAGTCAGGGAAAACGAGCAGTACTTC.